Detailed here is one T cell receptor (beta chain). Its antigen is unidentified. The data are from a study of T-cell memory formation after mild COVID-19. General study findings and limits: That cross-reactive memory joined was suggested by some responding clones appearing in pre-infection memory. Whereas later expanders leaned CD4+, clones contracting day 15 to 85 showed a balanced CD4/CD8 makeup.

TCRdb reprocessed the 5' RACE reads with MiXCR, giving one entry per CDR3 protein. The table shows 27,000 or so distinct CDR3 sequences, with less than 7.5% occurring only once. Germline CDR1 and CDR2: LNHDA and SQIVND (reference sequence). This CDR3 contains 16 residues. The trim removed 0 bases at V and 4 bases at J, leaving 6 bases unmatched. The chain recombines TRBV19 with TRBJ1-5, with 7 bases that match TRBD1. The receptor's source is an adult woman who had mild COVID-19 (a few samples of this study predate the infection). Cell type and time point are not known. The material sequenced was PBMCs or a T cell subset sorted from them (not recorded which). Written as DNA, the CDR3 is TGTGCCAGTAGTATAGATCTGGACAGGCCGAATCAGCCCCAGCATTTT. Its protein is CASSIDLDRPNQPQHF.